This T cell receptor beta chain was found in a study of OX40 agonist ivuxolimab in advanced cancers. The V end lost 7 bases, the J end lost 7 bases, and 16 bases lay between the germline ends. The germline gives CDR1 SEHNR, CDR2 FQNEAQ (reference sequence). This CDR3 contains 13 residues. Here immunoSEQ multiplex PCR was the method, and the copy in TCRdb shows in-frame clones only, minus some. The repertoire includes fewer than 40,000 clones, about four fifths of them detected once, and over 1.1% sits in the top ten. Sequencing used CD4+ or CD8+ T cells sorted from blood, obtained in a trial of the OX40 agonist ivuxolimab. This TCR was sampled from an adult with an advanced solid tumor such as melanoma, head and neck, liver or kidney cancer. This rearrangement joins TRBV7-9 to TRBJ1-1; the D gene is possibly TRBD1 (6 bases). CDR3 sequence (DNA): TGTGCCAGCAACTACAGGGAGTTTGATGAAGCTTTCTTT. Protein: CASNYREFDEAFF.